This T cell receptor (beta chain) was retrieved from a study of blood T cell repertoires in COVID-19 (dated by TCRdb to 2018 to 2021). Regarding the study in general: The collaborator samples originated in the United States, Italy and Spain and spanned the acute and convalescent phases of COVID-19. The prospective study material was composed of cDNA or gDNA derived from T cells, B-cell-depleted T cells, or PBMCs. The dataset comprised deeply sampled blood TCRbeta repertoires from subjects exposed to, actively infected with, or recovered from COVID-19. The repertoires were made available in a free public database intended to serve as a resource for research on the immune response to SARS-CoV-2. Samples came from the ongoing ImmuneRACE study (first 160 participants) plus 1,254 subjects from 6 global collaborators. A de-identified subject ID, COVID-19 status, age in years and sex were almost always included in the sample metadata. Where available, HLA class I and class II types were obtained from metadata supplied by the sample provider rather than from assay-based typing.

The immunoSEQ Assay, a bias-controlled multiplex PCR, was used to amplify TCRbeta CDR3 regions from genomic DNA. In the authors' own workflow: The number of nucleated cells in each sample was estimated by amplification of reference gene primers within the assay. To quantify the absolute abundance of each unique TCRbeta CDR3 rearrangement, sequence reads were collapsed and filtered. For each sample, productive Simpson clonality was calculated by taking the square root of Simpson's diversity index across productive rearrangements. TCRdb's version of the immuneACCESS table is confined to in-frame rearrangements and falls short of the full clone set. An unresolved V gene accounts for under half of the shortfall where checked; the remainder is of unknown origin. V and J calls and clone size are those listed in that table; D and trimming were worked out from the DNA. The sample table records about 260,000 clones; 70% to 90% of these occur just once. The top ten hold 4.1% of the sample.

Participants in the prospective study were enrolled through a virtual design, were aged roughly 18 to 100 years, and lived in approximately 24 United States geographic areas. To assign participants to cohorts, the prospective study relied on clinical history that participants themselves reported in a screening survey and a study questionnaire. Mobile phlebotomists in the prospective study collected whole blood, serum and a nasopharyngeal or oropharyngeal swab from every participant. Participants in the prospective study had the option to provide additional blood draws and questionnaires over a 2-month period. Blood samples from the prospective study were shipped frozen or at room temperature prior to DNA extraction. Here is what the overall study found, with its caveats: The quantity of clinical and demographic metadata differed by source and by participant and was supplied without curation.

The sample holds a few counts of this clone. Its antigen is unknown. Within one base of it there is no much larger clone, and no base qualities were kept. The sequence was obtained from a woman aged 25-40 years with acute COVID-19. Sequenced input: PBMCs or T cells enriched from blood (not recorded which).

The nucleotide sequence reads TGTGCCAGCAGTCTTTACCTAGCGGGGGACGACAATGAGCAGTTCTTC. It translates as CASSLYLAGDDNEQFF. The receptor chain draws on TRBV28 and TRBJ2-1; a stretch of 10 junction bases matches TRBD2. CDR1 and CDR2 were assigned from the germline V gene as MDHEN and SYDVKM. The CDR3, cysteine through phenylalanine, is 16 amino acids long. The only DNA kept is the CDR3, 48 bases in frame from the first base. V is cut back by 5 bases and J by 5 bases, with 9 bases in the junction unmatched.